This paragraph reports one TCR beta chain. What it binds is not known. The CDR3 covers 14 residues. Germline V lookup: CDR1 SGHTA, CDR2 FQGTGA. Trimming shortened V by 5 bases and J by 6 bases, and 13 bases separated the two germline ends. Only in-frame clones appear in the TCRdb table, and some are missing; sequencing was by immunoSEQ multiplex PCR. This sample yields 150,000 to 200,000 clones, of which 90% are seen a single time; about 5.9% belongs to the top ten. These data are taken from a study of T cell responses to AZD1222 COVID-19 vaccine. Overall study results and limits: Repertoires were sampled only after the peak T cell response. Among spike-specific TCRs, nearly half reportedly target unmutated variant regions. Among vaccine-associated CD4 TCRs, coverage spanned spike, with dominance at 160-218 and 743-854. Only a handful of people who got AZD1222 tested seropositive at baseline.

This sequence was found in an adult who received the AZD1222 COVID-19 vaccine. V usage is TRBV7-3 and J usage is TRBJ2-2; unclear D gene. The material was peripheral blood, obtained 28 days after the second AZD1222 dose. The CDR3 sequence: CASSLRNGPGELFF. The CDR3 nucleotides are TGTGCCAGCAGCCTTCGGAATGGGCCCGGGGAGCTGTTTTTT.